This T cell receptor beta chain was observed in a study of Graves' ophthalmopathy and Graves' hyperthyroidism. Study-level information: Peripheral blood sampling preceded any treatment and occurred at initial diagnosis. Findings and limits, study-wide: Appearing in blood as well were most expanded thyroid clonotypes above 0.001 frequency.

This CDR3 is built from 16 residues. V trimming: 3 bases; J trimming: 6 bases; junction bases outside the gene matches: 12. Looked up from germline, CDR1 is SGHRS and CDR2 is YFSETQ. Ages of hyperthyroidism patients ran from 18 to 65, and their diagnoses were new, under 2 months' duration. Orbital computed tomography, together with clinical symptoms, serum thyroxine, TRAb and thyroid ultrasound, was used for diagnosis. Transcripts of RNA were the source for amplifying TCR beta CDR3 regions. Investigators did first-round RT-PCR with HTBI primers, then second-round multiplex PCR. TCRdb passed the multiplex PCR reads through MiXCR, listing each CDR3 protein once. The repertoire includes about 420,000 distinct CDR3 sequences, roughly 21% of them detected once, and under 3% sits in the top ten. This clonotype was counted between two and nine times. Its antigen is undetermined.

Sequencing input: peripheral blood. This sequence originates from a woman aged 18 to 35 with stable Graves' hyperthyroidism. The V gene is TRBV5-1, the J gene TRBJ2-3; 8 bases are shared with TRBD2. The CDR3 region has the DNA TGCGCCAGCAGCTCGGGAGTACTAGCGGTCGGCGATACGCAGTATTTT. Translating gives CASSSGVLAVGDTQYF.